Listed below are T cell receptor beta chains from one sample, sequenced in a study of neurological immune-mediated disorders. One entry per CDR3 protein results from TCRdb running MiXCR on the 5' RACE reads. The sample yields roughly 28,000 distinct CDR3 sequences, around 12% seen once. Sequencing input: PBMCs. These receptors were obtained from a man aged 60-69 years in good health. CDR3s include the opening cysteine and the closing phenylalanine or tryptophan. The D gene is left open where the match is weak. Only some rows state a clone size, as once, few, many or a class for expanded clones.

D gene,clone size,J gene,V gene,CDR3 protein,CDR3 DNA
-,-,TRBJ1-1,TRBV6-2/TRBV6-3,CASLRNTEAFF,TGTGCCAGCTTGAGGAACACTGAAGCTTTCTTT
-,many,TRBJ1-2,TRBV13,CASKRGPSYGYTF,TGTGCCAGCAAACGGGGACCGAGCTATGGCTACACCTTC
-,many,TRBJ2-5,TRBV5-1,CASSLVGGELETQYF,TGCGCCAGCAGCTTGGTCGGGGGTGAACTGGAGACCCAGTACTTC
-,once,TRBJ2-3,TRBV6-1,CASSGSLTPRADTQYF,TGTGCCAGCAGTGGAAGCCTTACCCCGAGGGCAGATACGCAGTATTTT
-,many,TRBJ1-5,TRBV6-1,CASSGDGRLNQPQHF,TGTGCCAGCAGTGGGGACGGACGACTAAATCAGCCCCAGCATTTT
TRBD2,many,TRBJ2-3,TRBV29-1,CGSGEPFTDTQYF,TGCGGAAGCGGGGAGCCCTTCACAGATACGCAGTATTTT
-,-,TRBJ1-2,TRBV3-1,CASSTLNYCYPF,TGTGCCAGCAGTACACTAAACTATTGCTACCCCTTC
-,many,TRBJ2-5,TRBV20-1,CSARRTEYQETQYF,TGCAGTGCTAGACGGACAGAGTACCAAGAGACCCAGTACTTC
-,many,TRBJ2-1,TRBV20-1,CSASSGPNNEQFF,TGCAGTGCTAGTTCGGGACCCAACAATGAGCAGTTCTTC
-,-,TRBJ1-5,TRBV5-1,CDSSGLGNQPQHF,TGCGACAGCTCAGGGCTGGGCAATCAGCCCCAGCATTTT
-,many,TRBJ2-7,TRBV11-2,CASSLDRLTYEQYF,TGTGCCAGCAGCCTAGACAGGCTCACCTACGAGCAGTACTTC
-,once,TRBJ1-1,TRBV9,CASSVGQGGEAFF,TGTGCCAGCAGCGTAGGGCAAGGGGGTGAAGCTTTCTTT
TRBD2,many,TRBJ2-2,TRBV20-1,CSARAPGLAWTGELFF,TGCAGTGCTAGAGCTCCGGGACTAGCGTGGACCGGGGAGCTGTTTTTT
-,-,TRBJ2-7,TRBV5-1,CASSSKGWMLYEQYF,TGCGCCAGCAGCTCTAAAGGGTGGATGCTGTACGAGCAGTACTTC
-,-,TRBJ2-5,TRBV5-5,CASSFYICSARGGYETQYF,-
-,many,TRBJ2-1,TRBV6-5,CASSYGPRYEQFF,TGTGCCAGCAGTTACGGGCCCCGTTATGAGCAGTTCTTC
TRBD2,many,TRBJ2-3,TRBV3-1,CASSPRTSGFSTDTQYF,TGTGCCAGCAGCCCCAGGACTAGCGGGTTTAGCACAGATACGCAGTATTTT
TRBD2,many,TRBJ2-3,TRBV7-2,CASSSLAGEVDTQYF,TGTGCCAGCAGCTCTCTAGCGGGAGAAGTAGATACGCAGTATTTT
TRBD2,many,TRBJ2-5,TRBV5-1,CASSWEGETQYF,TGCGCCAGCAGCTGGGAGGGGGAGACCCAGTACTTC
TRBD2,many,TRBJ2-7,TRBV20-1,CSAKGLAGLAYEQYF,TGCAGTGCTAAGGGACTAGCGGGGCTTGCCTACGAGCAGTACTTC
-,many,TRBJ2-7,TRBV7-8,CASSLEGSEQYF,TGTGCCAGCAGCTTAGAGGGGAGCGAGCAGTACTTC
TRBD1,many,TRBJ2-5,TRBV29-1,CSAGTVQETQYF,TGCAGCGCAGGGACAGTCCAAGAGACCCAGTACTTC
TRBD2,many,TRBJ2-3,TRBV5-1,CASSLPTSGRADTQYF,TGCGCCAGCAGCTTGCCCACTAGCGGGAGAGCAGATACGCAGTATTTT
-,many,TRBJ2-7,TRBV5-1,CASSSEGVPYEQYF,TGCGCCAGCAGCTCCGAAGGGGTCCCCTACGAGCAGTACTTC
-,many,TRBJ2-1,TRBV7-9,CASSGGERIEQFF,TGTGCCAGCAGCGGAGGAGAGAGGATTGAGCAGTTCTTC
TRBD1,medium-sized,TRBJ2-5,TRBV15,CATSRGTAQETQYF,TGTGCCACCAGCAGGGGGACAGCCCAAGAGACCCAGTACTTC
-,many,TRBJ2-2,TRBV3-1,CASSQVQGYTGELFF,TGTGCCAGCAGCCAAGTTCAGGGTTACACCGGGGAGCTGTTTTTT
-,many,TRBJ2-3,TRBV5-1,CASSLGSVANTQYF,TGCGCCAGCAGCTTGGGGTCTGTGGCAAATACGCAGTATTTT
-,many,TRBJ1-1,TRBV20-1,CSAKTARGAFF,TGCAGTGCTAAAACCGCCCGCGGGGCTTTCTTT
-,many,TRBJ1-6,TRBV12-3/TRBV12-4,CASIRTRIADYSPLHF,TGTGCCAGCATCCGAACCAGGATCGCAGACTATTCACCCCTCCACTTT
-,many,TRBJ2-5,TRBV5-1,CASSLVVPAETQYF,TGCGCCAGCAGCTTGGTGGTCCCCGCGGAGACCCAGTACTTC
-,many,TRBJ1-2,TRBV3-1,CASSRRGSYGYTF,TGTGCCAGCAGCCGGAGGGGCAGCTATGGCTACACCTTC
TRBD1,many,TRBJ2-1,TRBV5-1,CASSLTGGPADNEQFF,TGCGCCAGCAGCTTAACAGGGGGCCCAGCCGACAATGAGCAGTTCTTC
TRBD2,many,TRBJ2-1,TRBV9,CASSVAGLAELGEQFF,TGTGCCAGCAGCGTAGCCGGTCTAGCGGAATTGGGTGAGCAGTTCTTC
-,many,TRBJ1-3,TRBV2,CASSRVGGPTSGNTIYF,TGTGCCAGCAGTCGAGTTGGGGGTCCGACTTCTGGAAACACCATATATTTT
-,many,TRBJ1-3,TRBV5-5,CASSLALIQMVNTIYF,TGTGCCAGCAGTCTTGCCTTAATCCAAATGGTGAACACCATATATTTT
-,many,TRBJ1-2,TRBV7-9,CASSPLMGDNIGYTF,TGTGCCAGCAGCCCCCTAATGGGCGACAATATAGGCTACACCTTC
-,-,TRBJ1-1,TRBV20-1,CSAREGAETETFF,TGCAGTGCTAGAGAGGGGGCGGAGACTGAAACTTTCTTT
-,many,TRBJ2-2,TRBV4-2,CASSPPGLFTGELFF,TGTGCCAGCTCCCCCCCGGGACTCTTCACCGGGGAGCTGTTTTTT
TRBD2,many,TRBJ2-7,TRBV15,CATSRDRTRLHEQYF,TGTGCCACCAGCAGAGATCGGACTAGACTCCACGAGCAGTACTTC
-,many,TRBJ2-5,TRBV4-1,CASSQDSRETQYF,TGCGCCAGCAGCCAAGATTCCCGGGAGACCCAGTACTTC
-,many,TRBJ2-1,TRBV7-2,CASSLAGGYRINEQFF,TGTGCCAGCAGCTTAGCGGGCGGGTATAGAATCAATGAGCAGTTCTTC
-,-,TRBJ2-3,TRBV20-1,CSAARIPGNTDTQYF,TGCAGTGCCGCACGAATACCGGGGAACACAGATACGCAGTATTTT
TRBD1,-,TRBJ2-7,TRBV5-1,CASTYGTGVSEQYF,TGCGCCAGCACCTACGGGACAGGGGTCTCCGAGCAGTACTTC
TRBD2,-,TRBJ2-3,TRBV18,CASSASGSTDTQYF,TGTGCCAGCTCAGCTAGCGGGAGCACAGATACGCAGTATTTT
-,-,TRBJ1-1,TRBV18,CASSLSGGARKNTEAFF,TGTGCCAGCTCACTTAGCGGGGGGGCGCGGAAGAACACTGAAGCTTTCTTT
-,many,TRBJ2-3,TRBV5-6,CASSPKRRGTDTQYF,TGTGCCAGCAGCCCCAAACGGAGGGGCACAGATACGCAGTATTTT
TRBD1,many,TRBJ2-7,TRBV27,CASSSNRGYEQYF,TGTGCCAGCAGTTCTAACAGGGGCTACGAGCAGTACTTC
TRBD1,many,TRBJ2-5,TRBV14,CASSDRVRETQYF,TGTGCCAGCAGCGACAGGGTTAGAGAGACCCAGTACTTC
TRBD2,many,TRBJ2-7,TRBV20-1,CSANSGSPPYEQYF,TGCAGTGCTAACAGCGGGAGTCCCCCCTACGAGCAGTACTTC
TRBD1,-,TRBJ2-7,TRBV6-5,CASSPGVDRFYEQYF,TGTGCCAGCAGTCCGGGCGTGGACAGGTTCTACGAGCAGTACTTC
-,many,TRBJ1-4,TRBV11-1,CASSFGPEGEKLFF,TGTGCCAGCAGCTTTGGACCTGAAGGGGAAAAACTGTTTTTT
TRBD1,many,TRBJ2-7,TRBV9,CASSVGTGFHEQYF,TGTGCCAGCAGCGTGGGGACAGGGTTTCACGAGCAGTACTTC
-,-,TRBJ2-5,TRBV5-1,CASSVAPSGNQETQYF,TGCGCCAGCAGCGTAGCACCCTCAGGGAACCAAGAGACCCAGTACTTC
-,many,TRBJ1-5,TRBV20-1,CSASEPGRSNQPQHF,TGCAGTGCTAGTGAACCTGGACGGAGCAATCAGCCCCAGCATTTT
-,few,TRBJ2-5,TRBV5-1,CASRFIRGEETQYF,TGCGCCAGCAGGTTTATCCGGGGCGAAGAGACCCAGTACTTC
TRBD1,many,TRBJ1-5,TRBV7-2,CASSLGTGMNQPQHF,TGTGCCAGCAGCCTGGGGACAGGGATGAATCAGCCCCAGCATTTT
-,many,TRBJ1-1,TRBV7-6,CASSLNGENTEAFF,TGTGCCAGCAGCTTAAACGGTGAGAACACTGAAGCTTTCTTT
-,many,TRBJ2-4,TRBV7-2,CASSLELGGRRAKNIQYF,TGTGCCAGCAGCTTAGAGCTCGGGGGAAGACGGGCCAAAAACATTCAGTACTTC